This T cell receptor (beta chain) appears in the sequencing data of a study of identifying expanded T cells in peripheral blood. During the collection period, no donor immune events like infections were recorded. This clone was seen many times. Its antigen remains unknown. Findings of the study overall: Differentially abundant clones: about 1.3 between replicates, 15 to 17 at around 15 days, 18 to 20 at four. Across healthy donors, higher total template counts meant significantly greater approximately 2-week count variance.

Clones were read by immunoSEQ multiplex PCR, and TCRdb kept only the in-frame ones, dropping some. Here the sample spans approximately 130,000 clones, more than 80% being singletons. This clonotype was obtained from a person between 18 and 75 years old in good health. What was sequenced was blood.

This chain's CDR3 is CASSVGYKQTQYF. CDR3 in DNA: TGTGCCAGCAGCGTAGGGTATAAACAGACCCAGTACTTC. This sequence joins TRBV7-2 and TRBJ2-5; D gene ambiguous. CDR3 length equals 13 residues. V lost 5 bases and J lost 6, with 13 bases in between. Germline V gene sequence: CDR1 SGHTA, CDR2 FQGNSA. The variable domain in full, completed from reference TRBV7-2 and TRBJ2-5, reads GAGVSQSPSNKVTEKGKDVELRCDPISGHTALYWYRQSLGQGLEFLIYFQGNSAPDKSGLPSDRFSAERTGGSVSTLTIQRTQQEDSAVYLCASSVGYKQTQYFGPGTRLLVL.